This passage covers 29 T cell receptor beta chains from one sample sequenced in a study of response to subunit inactivated influenza vaccine. TCRdb re-derived calls from the RT-PCR reads in MiXCR, one entry per CDR3 protein. The sample has 500,000 to 700,000 distinct CDR3 sequences, around 21% seen once. This sample also appeared in a second study, on T cells expressing NK-cell markers. That investigation notes: UMIs were included in TCR beta cDNA generated by 5'RACE template switching.

Sequenced here: CD4+ T cells sorted from PBMCs, sampled roughly 13 days after vaccination. These receptor sequences come from a man aged 50-59 years who received an inactivated influenza vaccine.

This clonotype has more than one count but fewer than ten. The V gene is TRBV12-3 or TRBV12-4, the J gene TRBJ1-6; D is perhaps TRBD1 (5 bases). The CDR3 runs 17 residues. Trimming cost V 1 base and J 4 bases, with 14 bases left between them. CDR3 DNA sequence: TGTGCCAGCAGTTTAGGGCTGGGGCGCGGGTATAATTCACCCCTCCACTTT. This translates into CASSLGLGRGYNSPLHF.

The chain couples TRBV5-1 to TRBJ2-7; 7 nucleotides agree with TRBD1. The germline CDR1 and CDR2 sequences are SGHRS and YFSETQ. The CDR3 totals 13 residues. J gave up 5 bases and V 2 bases, and 4 bases lay outside the gene matches. The CDR3 loop reads CASSFRTGDEQYF. DNA of the CDR3: TGCGCCAGCAGCTTTAGAACAGGGGACGAGCAGTACTTC.

V is TRBV3-1 and J is TRBJ2-1, with TRBD2 matching 11 bases. CDR3 length: 15 amino acids. V was pared by 6 bases and J by 6 bases, with 7 bases of the junction left unmatched. From germline, CDR1 is LGHDT and CDR2 YNNKEL (reference sequence). The CDR3 nucleotides are TGTGCCAGCAGGAAAACTAGCGGGAGTAGCAATGAGCAGTTCTTC. Its translation: CASRKTSGSSNEQFF.

The CDR3 protein is CASSYTGGEQYF. For the CDR3, the DNA is TGTGCCAGCAGTTACACGGGCGGCGAGCAGTACTTC. This chain uses TRBV6-5 with TRBJ2-7, with D uncertain. CDR3 length: 12 residues. The V end lost 2 bases, the J end lost 6 bases, and 8 bases lay between the germline ends. The germline V gene encodes CDR1 MNHEY and CDR2 SVGAGI.

A few counts support this clonotype. The chain joins TRBV4-2 to TRBJ2-3; no reliable D call. Germline lookup yields CDR1 LGHNA and CDR2 YNFKEQ. The ends were cut back, 0 bases at V and 6 bases at J, with 10 bases in the middle. This CDR3 has 14 amino acids. The CDR3 nucleotides are TGTGCCAGCAGCCAAGATCAAAGGGCGGATACGCAGTATTTT. Protein product: CASSQDQRADTQYF.

The chain is built from TRBV20-1 and TRBJ2-3, with D possibly matching TRBD2 (5 bases). This CDR3 is 13 amino acids long. The germline gives CDR1 DFQATT, CDR2 SNEGSKA (reference sequence). The V end lost 7 bases, the J end lost 3 bases, and 14 bases lay between the germline ends. CDR3 residues: CSVQVGRTDTQYF. For the CDR3, the DNA is TGCAGTGTTCAAGTTGGGAGAACAGATACGCAGTATTTT.

The chain combines TRBV20-1 with TRBJ2-2, with 12 bases that match TRBD2. CDR3 length: 16 residues. CDR1 is DFQATT, CDR2 SNEGSKA, per germline (reference sequence). The V and J ends lost 3 bases and 6 bases, in that order; junction bases with no gene match: 8. For the CDR3, the DNA is TGCAGTGCTAGGACCCCTAGCGGGAGGGAATCCGGGGAGCTGTTTTTT. Residues: CSARTPSGRESGELFF.

This clonotype came up a few times. V and J are TRBV7-2 and TRBJ2-6, with 9 bases matching TRBD2. In germline, CDR1 is SGHTA, CDR2 FQGNSA. Trimming cost V 2 bases and J 1 base; bases outside gene matches: 3. The CDR3 covers 17 residues. The CDR3 region has the DNA TGTGCCAGCAGCTTATCTAGCGGGGCATCTGGGGCCAACGTCCTGACTTTC. It yields the protein CASSLSSGASGANVLTF. Combining the CDR3 with reference TRBV7-2 and TRBJ2-6 gives the whole variable domain GAGVSQSPSNKVTEKGKDVELRCDPISGHTALYWYRQSLGQGLEFLIYFQGNSAPDKSGLPSDRFSAERTGGSVSTLTIQRTQQEDSAVYLCASSLSSGASGANVLTFGAGSRLTVL.

This clonotype was picked up many times. The chain is built from TRBV5-1 and TRBJ2-3; 14 positions agree with TRBD2. The V segment lost 1 base and the J segment 4 bases; nucleotides outside the gene matches: 5. The germline V gene encodes CDR1 SGHRS and CDR2 YFSETQ. CDR3 length: 17 residues. This CDR3 reads CASSLSGLAGEADTQYF. In DNA form, the CDR3 reads TGCGCCAGCAGCTTGTCGGGACTAGCGGGAGAGGCAGATACGCAGTATTTT.

The chain's CDR3 is CASSLVGVGTDTQYF. The CDR3 DNA sequence: TGTGCCAGCAGCTTGGTGGGAGTTGGAACAGATACGCAGTATTTT. The chain couples TRBV7-9 to TRBJ2-3; perhaps TRBD2 as D (5 bases). Germline loops: CDR1 SEHNR, CDR2 FQNEAQ (reference sequence). V was pared by 3 bases and J by 3 bases, with 13 bases between. This CDR3 is built from 15 residues.

This chain uses TRBV7-2 with TRBJ2-7, with 10 bases lining up with TRBD2. This CDR3 region has 16 residues. CDR1 SGHTA and CDR2 FQGNSA come from the germline V gene. The V segment lost 4 bases and the J segment 2 bases; nucleotides outside the gene matches: 8. The CDR3 bases are TGTGCCAGCAGCTCCGTCCTAGCGGGAGCACCCTACGAGCAGTACTTC. Translating gives CASSSVLAGAPYEQYF.

The rearrangement joins TRBV4-3 to TRBJ1-4, with 10 nucleotides matching TRBD1. Germline-derived CDR1 and CDR2 are LGHNA and YSLEER. V lost 1 base, J lost 8 bases, and 4 bases stayed unmatched. This CDR3 has 15 residues. CDR3 coding DNA: TGCGCCAGCAGCCAAGGAGACAGGGGGCGAGAAAAACTGTTTTTT. Amino acids: CASSQGDRGREKLFF.

The gene calls are TRBV5-6 and TRBJ1-6; TRBD1 might be the D (6 bases). Germline CDR1 and CDR2: SGHDT and YYEEEE. The CDR3 has 14 amino acids. Trimming stripped 4 bases from V and 10 bases from J, with 15 bases between. CDR3 region: CASSLPPRGSPLHF. In DNA, the CDR3 is TGTGCCAGCAGCCTTCCCCCCAGGGGATCACCCCTCCACTTT.

This clonotype showed up just a few times. The chain uses TRBV7-2 and TRBJ1-1, with a weak D call TRBD1 (5 bases). The CDR3 has 14 residues. Trimming shortened V by 5 bases and J by 4 bases, and 14 bases separated the two germline ends. Germline V gene sequence: CDR1 SGHTA, CDR2 FQGNSA. The CDR3 loop reads CASSRRAGSTEAFF. The CDR3 bases are TGTGCCAGCAGCCGCAGGGCGGGCTCCACTGAAGCTTTCTTT.

The V and J genes are TRBV7-2 and TRBJ2-1, with D maybe TRBD2 (6 bases). The CDR3 is made up of 14 amino acids. Per the germline V gene, CDR1 is SGHTA and CDR2 is FQGNSA. Trimming took off 5 bases at V and 4 bases at J, with 12 bases between the two ends. This CDR3 is CASSDPGLYNEQFF. The DNA of the CDR3 is TGTGCCAGCAGCGATCCGGGACTGTACAATGAGCAGTTCTTC.

This clonotype turned up a few times. The chain uses TRBV6-2 or TRBV6-3 and TRBJ2-5; 9 bases are a match to TRBD1. The CDR3 loop spans 17 amino acids. Germline lookup yields CDR1 MNHEY and CDR2 SVGEGT. Losses at the gene ends were 8 bases for V and 4 bases for J; bases not matched to a gene: 17. CDR3 loop: CASCSLPGQGGGETQYF. The CDR3 DNA reads as TGTGCCAGCTGTTCGCTACCGGGACAGGGCGGTGGAGAGACCCAGTACTTC.

Only a few counts were recorded for this clonotype. V and J are TRBV20-1 and TRBJ1-1; no definite D call. The CDR3 has 11 amino acids. Germline CDR1 reads DFQATT; CDR2 reads SNEGSKA (reference sequence). V lost 0 bases to trimming and J lost 1 base, with 0 bases between them. Here the CDR3 DNA reads TGCAGTGCTAGAGAGAACACTGAAGCTTTCTTT. This codes for CSARENTEAFF.

Only a few counts were recorded for this clonotype. The V and J genes are TRBV28 and TRBJ2-5, with 8 bases fitting TRBD1. V lost 3 bases and J lost 0; bases outside the gene matches: 3. This CDR3 contains 15 residues. CDR1 is MDHEN and CDR2 is SYDVKM in the germline V gene. The chain's CDR3 is CASSFTGGYQETQYF. The DNA for the CDR3 is TGTGCCAGCAGTTTCACAGGGGGGTACCAAGAGACCCAGTACTTC.

This clonotype was recorded many times. V and J are TRBV20-1 and TRBJ1-5; no definite D call. CDR3 length: 14 amino acids. Germline V gives CDR1 DFQATT, CDR2 SNEGSKA (reference sequence). V lost 1 base to trimming and J lost 0 bases, with 7 bases between them. CDR3 in amino acids: CSARGPFSNQPQHF. CDR3 nucleotide sequence: TGCAGTGCTAGAGGTCCCTTTAGCAATCAGCCCCAGCATTTT.

This clonotype was seen a few times. This chain connects TRBV20-1 to TRBJ2-3; TRBD2 is a possible D gene (5 bases). The V gene lost 1 base and the J gene lost 3 bases, with 8 bases spanning the gap. Germline V gives CDR1 DFQATT, CDR2 SNEGSKA (reference sequence). This CDR3 spans 13 amino acids. In nucleotides, the CDR3 is TGCAGTGCTAGAGCCCAGCGGACAGATACGCAGTATTTT. Translated, it gives CSARAQRTDTQYF.

This clonotype was seen at least ten times. This chain joins TRBV4-3 and TRBJ2-2, with D hard to call. The germline V gene encodes CDR1 LGHNA and CDR2 YSLEER. The V and J ends lost 3 bases and 0 bases respectively, with 5 bases between them. The CDR3 is 14 residues long. CDR3 bases: TGCGCCAGCAGCCACGTGCCGAACACCGGGGAGCTGTTTTTT. This sequence encodes CASSHVPNTGELFF.

This chain joins TRBV20-1 and TRBJ2-1; 7 bases map to TRBD2. This CDR3 spans 15 amino acids. Per germline, CDR1 DFQATT and CDR2 SNEGSKA (reference sequence). V dropped 3 bases and J dropped 2; count of bases not matched to a gene: 7. As DNA, the CDR3 is TGCAGTGCTAGCGCCCAGCGGGGACCCTACAATGAGCAGTTCTTC. This encodes CSASAQRGPYNEQFF.

The rearrangement joins TRBV6-2 or TRBV6-3 to TRBJ1-5, with a weak D call TRBD1 (6 bases). The CDR3 covers 15 residues. CDR1 is MNHEY, CDR2 SVGEGT, per germline. V was trimmed by 6 bases and J by 4 bases, leaving 16 bases between them. The CDR3 DNA reads TGTGCCAGCAGAACGGCGGGGCAGGGGAATCAGCCCCAGCATTTT. Encoded protein: CASRTAGQGNQPQHF.

This clonotype was observed once. V is TRBV6-2 or TRBV6-3 and J is TRBJ2-1; the D gene is possibly TRBD2 (6 bases). Between the trimmed V and J ends, which lost 4 bases and 4 bases, there was a span of 17 bases. CDR1 MNHEY and CDR2 SVGEGT come from the germline V gene. CDR3 length: 16 residues. CDR3 loop: CASSSRDSYLYNEQFF. In DNA, the CDR3 is TGTGCCAGCAGTTCCCGGGACTCATATCTGTACAATGAGCAGTTCTTC.

The sample holds one count of this clonotype. The chain recombines TRBV6-2 or TRBV6-3 with TRBJ2-5, with D perhaps being TRBD1 or TRBD2 (5 bases each). Germline V lookup: CDR1 MNHEY, CDR2 SVGEGT. The CDR3 is 16 residues long. V was trimmed by 6 bases and J by 1 base, leaving 18 bases between them. The CDR3 DNA follows: TGTGCCAGCAGCCCCGGGACCGTCCTTCGCCAAGAGACCCAGTACTTC. It specifies CASSPGTVLRQETQYF.

The J gene is TRBJ2-7, the V gene TRBV9; the D is unclear. CDR3 length equals 15 residues. Trimming removed 4 bases from V and 5 bases from J, with 19 bases in between. Germline assignment: CDR1 SGDLS and CDR2 YYNGEE. The CDR3 bases are TGTGCCAGCAGCCCCACAGTCCCCCCGCGTGACGAGCAGTACTTC. Protein: CASSPTVPPRDEQYF.

The chain joins TRBV20-1 to TRBJ2-3; TRBD1 matches 9 bases. This CDR3 region has 15 residues. The V gene end was trimmed by 3 bases and the J gene end by 3 bases; junction bases not matched to a gene: 7. CDR1 DFQATT and CDR2 SNEGSKA come from the germline V gene (reference sequence). DNA of the CDR3: TGCAGTGCTAGCTGGCGCGGGACAGGGACAGATACGCAGTATTTT. This gives the protein CSASWRGTGTDTQYF.

This clonotype was seen a few times. The rearrangement joins TRBV6-5 to TRBJ2-6; the D is unclear. Germline-derived CDR1 and CDR2 are MNHEY and SVGAGI. The CDR3 totals 15 residues. The V end was cut by 0 bases, the J end by 2 bases, with 5 bases between. The CDR3 reads CASSYSGPGANVLTF. Here the CDR3 DNA reads TGTGCCAGCAGTTACTCCGGGCCTGGGGCCAACGTCCTGACTTTC.

The chain combines TRBV7-9 with TRBJ1-3; D is undetermined. The CDR3 totals 17 residues. Germline V CDR1 and CDR2: SEHNR, FQNEAQ (reference sequence). Trimming pared 4 bases from V and 0 bases from J, leaving 16 bases between. CDR3 in amino acids: CASSSPTADYSGNTIYF. Here the CDR3 DNA reads TGTGCCAGCAGCTCCCCGACGGCGGACTACTCTGGAAACACCATATATTTT.